These 27 T cell receptor beta chains came from one sample sequenced in a study of cytomegalovirus exposure and HLA in healthy donors. Primers included in the PCR were 60 Vbeta and 13 Jbeta primers. This table comes from immunoSEQ multiplex PCR, and its TCRdb copy is limited to in-frame clones, with some not included. The sample has hundreds of thousands of clones; more than 70% are singletons. Sequencing input: PBMCs. The receptor source for this set is a boy younger than 18 in good health and CMV-seronegative.

This chain uses TRBV6-5 with TRBJ1-2; possible D gene TRBD1, 6 bases. Trimming took 2 bases from V and 4 from J, leaving 14 bases between them. CDR3 length equals 15 residues. CDR1 is MNHEY, CDR2 SVGAGI, per germline. The CDR3 nucleotides read TGTGCCAGCAGTTACCAGACAGGCCGTGGCTATGGCTACACCTTC. Amino acids: CASSYQTGRGYGYTF.

CDR3 region: CASSFSPNTEAFF. In DNA form, the CDR3 reads TGCGCCAGCAGCTTCAGTCCGAACACTGAAGCTTTCTTT. This chain links TRBV5-1 with TRBJ1-1, with unresolved D. V lost 2 bases and J 1 base, leaving 6 bases between the germline ends. Germline V gene lookup returns CDR1 SGHRS and CDR2 YFSETQ. CDR3 length: 13 amino acids.

The chain couples TRBV5-1 to TRBJ2-5, with 8 bases lining up with TRBD2. There are 14 residues in the CDR3. The V gene end was trimmed by 0 bases and the J gene end by 4 bases; junction bases not matched to a gene: 2. Germline V gives CDR1 SGHRS, CDR2 YFSETQ. CDR3 in DNA: TGCGCCAGCAGCTTGGTAGCGGGAAGAGAGACCCAGTACTTC. Its translation: CASSLVAGRETQYF. Full variable domain (outside the CDR3, taken from reference TRBV5-1 and TRBJ2-5): KAGVTQTPRYLIKTRGQQVTLSCSPISGHRSVSWYQQTPGQGLQFLFEYFSETQRNKGNFPGRFSGRQFSNSRSEMNVSTLELGDSALYLCASSLVAGRETQYFGPGTRLLVL.

The chain couples TRBV7-6 to TRBJ2-7; 11 positions agree with TRBD2. The germline V gene has CDR1 SGHVS and CDR2 FNYEAQ. V lost 1 base, J lost 7 bases, and 6 bases stayed unmatched. The CDR3 sequence is 15 residues long. The CDR3 loop is CASSLGTSGSGEQYF. CDR3 DNA sequence: TGTGCCAGCAGCTTAGGCACTAGCGGGAGCGGGGAGCAGTACTTC.

The rearrangement uses TRBV7-6 and TRBJ1-2; 7 bases line up with TRBD1. This CDR3 has 15 amino acids. Per the germline V gene, CDR1 is SGHVS and CDR2 is FNYEAQ. J gave up 4 bases and V 2 bases, and 7 bases lay outside the gene matches. The CDR3 sequence is CASSLSLGQLYGYTF. The CDR3 DNA sequence: TGTGCCAGCAGCTTAAGCCTGGGACAGCTCTATGGCTACACCTTC.

CDR3 residues: CASSQRSATEAFF. The CDR3 DNA follows: TGTGCCAGTAGTCAGCGGTCGGCCACTGAAGCTTTCTTT. This chain uses TRBV19 with TRBJ1-1, with D unclear. Germline V gene data show CDR1 as LNHDA and CDR2 as SQIVND (reference sequence). Trimming removed 5 bases at V and 4 bases at J, with 11 bases between. The CDR3 is made up of 13 amino acids.

The gene calls are TRBV9 and TRBJ1-6, with D uncertain. Germline V CDR1 and CDR2: SGDLS, YYNGEE. V lost 0 bases and J lost 4, with 5 bases in between. This CDR3 region has 14 residues. Written as DNA, the CDR3 is TGTGCCAGCAGCGTAGACGGGTATAATTCACCCCTCCACTTT. Translation gives CASSVDGYNSPLHF.

The chain employs TRBV29-1 and TRBJ2-7; 10 bases map to TRBD1. V trimming: 6 bases; J trimming: 3 bases; junction bases outside the gene matches: 14. This CDR3 has 16 amino acids. Germline V gene sequence: CDR1 SQVTM, CDR2 ANQGSEA. The CDR3 here is CSVRSPGTGANYEQYF. The CDR3 region has the DNA TGCAGCGTGCGTTCCCCCGGGACAGGGGCCAACTACGAGCAGTACTTC.

This chain uses TRBV2 with TRBJ2-4; 7 positions match TRBD2. The CDR3 consists of 16 residues. Germline loops: CDR1 SNHLY, CDR2 FYNNEI. The J segment lost 1 base and the V segment lost 4 bases, leaving 7 bases of the junction unmatched. CDR3 DNA sequence: TGTGCCAGCAGTGGAGGTGAGCGGGACGCCAAAAACATTCAGTACTTC. Translated: CASSGGERDAKNIQYF.

V usage is TRBV7-9 and J usage is TRBJ1-2; TRBD1 matches 9 bases. Trimming took 6 bases from V and 7 from J; bases not matched to a gene: 9. Per the germline V gene, CDR1 is SEHNR and CDR2 is FQNEAQ (reference sequence). The CDR3 spans 14 residues. CDR3 loop: CASSPNRGRRGYTF. DNA for the CDR3: TGTGCCAGCAGTCCCAACAGGGGGCGTCGTGGCTACACCTTC.

The chain carries TRBV5-1 and TRBJ2-7; the match to TRBD2 covers 9 bases. V gave up 0 bases and J gave up 4 bases; unmatched junction bases: 5. Looked up from germline, CDR1 is SGHRS and CDR2 is YFSETQ. The CDR3 covers 15 residues. The CDR3 region has the DNA TGCGCCAGCAGCTTGGGTGAAGCGGGGGGTTACGAGCAGTACTTC. It yields the protein CASSLGEAGGYEQYF.

The chain combines TRBV5-4 with TRBJ2-2; 7 nucleotides agree with TRBD1. This CDR3 spans 12 amino acids. The V and J ends lost 2 bases and 8 bases, in that order; junction bases with no gene match: 0. CDR1 and CDR2 from the germline V gene are SGHNT and YYREEE (reference sequence). The CDR3 is CASSFRGGELFF. CDR3 coding DNA: TGTGCCAGCAGCTTCAGGGGGGGGGAGCTGTTTTTT.

The genes are TRBV5-1 and TRBJ2-5; TRBD2 matches 9 bases. CDR3 length: 15 amino acids. The V and J ends lost 4 bases and 0 bases, in that order; junction bases with no gene match: 4. The germline V gene encodes CDR1 SGHRS and CDR2 YFSETQ. In DNA, the CDR3 is TGCGCCAGCAGCGACCCTAGCGGGGACCAAGAGACCCAGTACTTC. Amino acids: CASSDPSGDQETQYF. Combining the CDR3 with reference TRBV5-1 and TRBJ2-5 gives the whole variable domain KAGVTQTPRYLIKTRGQQVTLSCSPISGHRSVSWYQQTPGQGLQFLFEYFSETQRNKGNFPGRFSGRQFSNSRSEMNVSTLELGDSALYLCASSDPSGDQETQYFGPGTRLLVL.

V gene TRBV6-1 combines with J gene TRBJ2-3; 8 bases agree with TRBD1. The CDR3 is 16 amino acids. V shed 2 bases and J 1 base; nucleotides not matched to a gene: 5. Per germline, CDR1 MNHNS and CDR2 SASEGT. The chain's CDR3 is CASSELGQGGTDTQYF. CDR3 sequence (DNA): TGTGCCAGCAGTGAATTAGGACAGGGAGGCACAGATACGCAGTATTTT.

The CDR3 DNA reads TGTGCCAGCAGCTCCCTCCGTCGACAGAGCCAGTACTTC. Translated: CASSSLRRQSQYF. The rearrangement links TRBV11-2 to TRBJ2-7, with D tentatively TRBD1 (5 bases). This CDR3 comprises 13 residues. The V and J ends lost 4 bases and 10 bases respectively, with 17 bases between them. Germline values: CDR1 SGHAT, CDR2 FQNNGV.

J is TRBJ1-5 and V is TRBV19, with 8 nucleotides matching TRBD1. CDR1 is LNHDA, CDR2 SQIVND, per germline (reference sequence). This CDR3 has 16 amino acids. Losses at the gene ends were 9 bases for V and 1 base for J; bases not matched to a gene: 11. CDR3 sequence: CASRRQGQGSNQPQHF. As DNA, the CDR3 is TGTGCCAGCCGACGACAGGGGCAAGGGAGCAATCAGCCCCAGCATTTT.

The CDR3 sequence: CASSIQGETQYF. The CDR3, as DNA: TGTGCCAGTAGTATTCAGGGAGAGACCCAGTACTTC. The chain couples TRBV19 to TRBJ2-5; D possibly corresponds to TRBD1 (5 bases). Trimming left V 3 bases short and J 4 bases short, with 6 bases between. Germline V CDR1 and CDR2: LNHDA, SQIVND (reference sequence). The CDR3 extends over 12 amino acids.

The chain is built from TRBV4-1 and TRBJ2-1; the D gene is possibly TRBD2 (5 bases). Deletions cut 0 bases from V and 4 bases from J, with 7 bases between. Per the germline V gene, CDR1 is MGHRA and CDR2 is YSYEKL. The CDR3 is made up of 14 amino acids. CDR3 loop: CASSQDRGYNEQFF. The CDR3 DNA sequence: TGCGCCAGCAGCCAAGATCGAGGGTACAATGAGCAGTTCTTC.

The J gene is TRBJ1-6, the V gene TRBV5-1; D gene uncertain. This CDR3 region has 16 residues. Trimming pared 4 bases from V and 3 bases from J, leaving 14 bases between. CDR1 SGHRS and CDR2 YFSETQ come from the germline V gene. This CDR3 is CASSLLPAGYNSPLHF. CDR3 sequence (DNA): TGCGCCAGCAGCCTTCTTCCTGCAGGCTATAATTCACCCCTCCACTTT.

This clone has only one observation. The chain has TRBV4-2 and TRBJ2-2, with a tentative D call TRBD1 (6 bases). Per germline, CDR1 LGHNA and CDR2 YNFKEQ. The CDR3 runs 18 residues. Trimming removed 0 bases at V and 0 bases at J, with 14 bases between. DNA for the CDR3: TGTGCCAGCAGCCAAGAGGTCCCCGGGACAACGAACACCGGGGAGCTGTTTTTT. This encodes CASSQEVPGTTNTGELFF.

This clone was recorded once. The chain carries TRBV30 and TRBJ2-2; D remains unclear. The germline CDR1 and CDR2 sequences are GTSNPN and SVGIG (reference sequence). Trimming stripped 0 bases from V and 1 base from J, with 9 bases between. This CDR3 spans 15 amino acids. The CDR3 nucleotides are TGTGCCTGGAGTGTAGCCTCACTGAACACCGGGGAGCTGTTTTTT. This gives the protein CAWSVASLNTGELFF. Based on the CDR3 plus reference TRBV30 and TRBJ2-2, the full variable domain is SQTIHQWPATLVQPVGSPLSLECTVEGTSNPNLYWYRQAAGRGLQLLFYSVGIGQISSEVPQNLSASRPQDRQFILSSKKLLLSDSGFYLCAWSVASLNTGELFFGEGSRLTVL.

The rearrangement links TRBV18 to TRBJ1-1, with a tentative D call TRBD1 (6 bases). Trimming took 6 bases from V and 5 from J, leaving 19 bases between them. Germline lookup yields CDR1 KGHSH and CDR2 LQKENI. The CDR3 spans 15 residues. CDR3 sequence reads: CASSPMGGGGTEAFF. In DNA form, the CDR3 reads TGTGCCAGCTCTCCCATGGGGGGAGGGGGGACTGAAGCTTTCTTT. Together with reference TRBV18 and TRBJ1-1, the CDR3 gives the full variable domain: NAGVMQNPRHLVRRRGQEARLRCSPMKGHSHVYWYRQLPEEGLKFMVYLQKENIIDESGMPKERFSAEFPKEGPSILRIQQVVRGDSAAYFCASSPMGGGGTEAFFGQGTRLTVV.

The genes are TRBV18 and TRBJ1-1; 7 bases fit TRBD1. CDR1 KGHSH and CDR2 LQKENI come from the germline V gene. V shed 2 bases and J 5 bases; nucleotides not matched to a gene: 14. This CDR3 region has 17 residues. The CDR3 coding sequence is TGTGCCAGCTCACCAAAACGGCCAGGGGGACTTGAGACTGAAGCTTTCTTT. Protein product: CASSPKRPGGLETEAFF.

The chain uses TRBV2 and TRBJ2-3, with D unclear. CDR1 is SNHLY, CDR2 FYNNEI, per germline. Trimming removed 7 bases from V and 7 bases from J, with 12 bases in between. The CDR3 covers 12 residues. CDR3 sequence: CASMENYYTQYF. The CDR3 DNA reads as TGTGCCAGCATGGAAAACTATTATACGCAGTATTTT.

The DNA for the CDR3 is TGTGCCAGTAGACGGGACAGCTCTAATTCACCCCTCCACTTT. Its translation: CASRRDSSNSPLHF. J is TRBJ1-6 and V is TRBV19; 7 bases align to TRBD1. In germline, CDR1 is LNHDA, CDR2 SQIVND (reference sequence). This CDR3 is built from 14 residues. Unmatched junction bases numbered 5, after V lost 6 bases and J lost 6 bases.

This chain joins TRBV7-9 and TRBJ1-1, with 11 bases identical to TRBD1. Germline V lookup: CDR1 SEHNR, CDR2 FQNEAQ (reference sequence). The CDR3 runs to 16 residues. The ends lost 5 bases at V and 5 bases at J; junction bases unmatched: 10. CDR3 DNA sequence: TGTGCCAGCAGCCCGCGAAGGACAGGGGGCGAGACTGAAGCTTTCTTT. Its translation is CASSPRRTGGETEAFF.

CDR3 bases: TGTGCCAGCAGCGCAGACAGGGGAAGGACTGAAGCTTTCTTT. Encoded protein: CASSADRGRTEAFF. The gene calls are TRBV5-4 and TRBJ1-1; 8 bases match TRBD1. Germline loops: CDR1 SGHNT, CDR2 YYREEE (reference sequence). Trimming took 4 bases from V and 5 from J; bases not matched to a gene: 7. This CDR3 comprises 14 residues.